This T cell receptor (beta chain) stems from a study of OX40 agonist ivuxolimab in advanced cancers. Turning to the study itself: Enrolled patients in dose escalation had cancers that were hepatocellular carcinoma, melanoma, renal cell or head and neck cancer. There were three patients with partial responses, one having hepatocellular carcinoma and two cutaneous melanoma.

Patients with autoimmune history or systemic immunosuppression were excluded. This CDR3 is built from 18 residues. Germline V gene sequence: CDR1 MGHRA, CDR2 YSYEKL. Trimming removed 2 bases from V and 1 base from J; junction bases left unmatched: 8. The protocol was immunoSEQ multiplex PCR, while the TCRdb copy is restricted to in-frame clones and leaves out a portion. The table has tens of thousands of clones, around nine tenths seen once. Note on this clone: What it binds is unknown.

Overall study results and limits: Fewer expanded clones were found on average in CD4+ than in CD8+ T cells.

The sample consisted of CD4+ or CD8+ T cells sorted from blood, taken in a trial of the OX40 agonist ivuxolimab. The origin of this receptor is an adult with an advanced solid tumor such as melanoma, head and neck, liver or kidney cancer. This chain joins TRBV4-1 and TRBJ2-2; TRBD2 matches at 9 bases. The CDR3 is CASSQSGSTSGNTGELFF. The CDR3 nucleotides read TGCGCCAGCAGCCAATCAGGATCGACTAGCGGGAACACCGGGGAGCTGTTTTTT.